Listed below are T cell receptor beta chains from one sample, sequenced in a study of shared clonotypes between healthy human individuals. Data came from immunoSEQ multiplex PCR; TCRdb stores just in-frame clones and leaves some out. The data contain approximately 2.3 million clones, 85% to 95% of them singletons. Sequences were obtained from naive CD4+ T cells from PBMCs. All receptors come from a young man in good health. Some clones in this sample may be carry-over from other donors' samples. CDR3s include the opening cysteine and the closing phenylalanine or tryptophan. D genes are given only for firm matches. Size is omitted from some rows. Given values are once, few, many or a class for expanded clones.

TRBJ2-3	-	TRBD2	TRBV27	TGTGCCAGCAGTCCCCAACCCCCCGGGACTAGCGGGAGTGGTAGGGATACGCAGTATTTT	CASSPQPPGTSGSGRDTQYF
TRBJ1-5	once	-	TRBV15	TGTGCCACCAGCAGAGATCCGAATCAGCCCCAGCATTTT	CATSRDPNQPQHF
TRBJ1-1	-	-	TRBV27	TGTGCCAGCAGTAATCGAGAGGGGGGAGGGCGGAACACTGAAGCTTTCTTT	CASSNREGGGRNTEAFF
TRBJ2-3	-	-	TRBV2	TGTGCCAGCAGTGACGGGGCTCGCACAGATACGCAGTATTTT	CASSDGARTDTQYF
TRBJ1-1	-	TRBD1	TRBV27	TGTGCCAGCAGTTCTTGGACAGGGCGCACTGAAGCTTTCTTT	CASSSWTGRTEAFF
TRBJ2-1	-	TRBD2	TRBV7-9	TGTGCCAGCAGCCCAGAGACTAGCTTATCCTACAATGAGCAGTTCTTC	CASSPETSLSYNEQFF
TRBJ2-1	-	TRBD2	TRBV7-6	TGTGCCAGCAGCTTATACACTCTAGCGGGAGTTTGGAATGAGCAGTTCTTC	CASSLYTLAGVWNEQFF
TRBJ2-2	-	-	TRBV18	TGTGCCAGCTCACCGTCCCAGATCACCGGGGAGCTGTTTTTT	CASSPSQITGELFF
TRBJ2-3	-	-	TRBV9	TGTGCCAGCAGCGTCTGGGCAGGTTCGGATACGCAGTATTTT	CASSVWAGSDTQYF
TRBJ2-1	-	TRBD1	TRBV10-1	TGCGCCAGCAGCCCCGGGACAGGGGTTAACAATGAGCAGTTCTTC	CASSPGTGVNNEQFF